This T cell receptor beta chain was profiled in a study of OX40 agonist ivuxolimab in advanced cancers. Regarding the complete study: Ivuxolimab was a fully human IgG2 agonistic monoclonal antibody targeting the costimulatory receptor OX40 (CD134). The paper reports the monotherapy dose-escalation portion (N = 52 patients) of the phase I ivuxolimab trial. Peripheral TCRbeta sequencing aimed to test whether ivuxolimab altered TCR sequence diversity and caused clonal T-cell expansion. Partial responses occurred in three dose-escalation patients: two with cutaneous melanoma and one with hepatocellular carcinoma. Of the roughly 51 patients in dose escalation, 19 had hepatocellular carcinoma, some 15 had melanoma, 9 had renal cell carcinoma and 9 had head and neck cancer. Prior anti-PD-1, anti-PD-L1 or anti-CTLA-4 therapy was permitted, and checkpoint inhibitors had been received by about 37% of dose-escalation patients. Intravenous ivuxolimab was administered to patients every 2 weeks at six dose levels: 0.01, 0.1, 0.3, 1.5, 3 and 10 mg/kg. In the dose-escalation cohort, roughly four fifths of patients were male, and the mean age was approximately 64 years, with a range of roughly 20 to 80. Beyond this particular receptor, the publication reports: In the 0.1-3.0 mg/kg groups, partial responders were among the patients with the lowest normalized peripheral clonal expansion, particularly in CD8+ T cells. The antigen specificity of the clonally expanded peripheral T cells was not determined. At doses of 0.1 to 3.0 mg/kg, clonal expansion of both CD4+ and CD8+ T cells in blood was seen between baseline and week 6. After ivuxolimab, more expanded clones were found on average in CD8+ T cells than in CD4+ T cells. Low levels of normalized T-cell clonal expansion were also seen in some patients who did not respond.

This clone was observed a handful of times. The specificity of this receptor is unknown. Base qualities are not at hand, and no much larger clone is one base apart. Genomic DNA was isolated from the sorted cells so that the TCRbeta CDR3 region could be sequenced. TCRbeta CDR3 regions were sequenced using the immunoSEQ Assay. The table comes from immuneACCESS by way of TCRdb, which keeps in-frame sequences with V and J called. Part of the clones is missing from these tables; in studies checked, under half for an unresolved V gene and the rest for unknown reasons. This sample lists about 34,000 clones; roughly 80% were detected once. The ten top clones hold 2.5% to 3% of the sample. The germline V gene (reference sequence) gives CDR1 as MNHEY and CDR2 as SMNVEV. The CDR3 sequence holds 17 residues, the cysteine and phenylalanine included. Of the read, only the CDR3 DNA is kept; its 51 bases are in frame from base 1. V ends up 4 bases short and J 5 bases short, with an unmatched junction base count of 10.

Patients with a history of autoimmune disease or receiving systemic immunosuppression were excluded from the trial. Peripheral blood for TCR sequencing was collected from all dose cohorts at baseline, on cycle 4 day 1, and on cycle 7 day 1. The samples were taken from a phase I, first-in-human, multicenter, open-label dose-escalation trial of ivuxolimab. Adults with locally advanced or metastatic head and neck squamous cell, hepatocellular, melanoma or renal cell carcinoma were enrolled in the trial. Before TCR sequencing, CD4+ T cells and CD8+ T cells from peripheral blood were sorted into separate populations.

The input for sequencing was CD4+ or CD8+ T cells sorted from blood, taken in a trial of the OX40 agonist ivuxolimab. The chain uses TRBV27 and TRBJ1-6; 8 central bases correspond to TRBD1. This sequence was found in an adult with an advanced solid tumor such as melanoma, head and neck, liver or kidney cancer. The CDR3: CASSWDGRGQNNSPLHF. Here is the DNA: TGTGCCAGCAGTTGGGATGGCAGGGGGCAGAATAATTCACCCCTCCACTTT.